The rows below give T cell receptor beta chains drawn from one sample of a study of identical twins' blood T cells. TCRdb reprocessed the 5' RACE reads via MiXCR and lists one record per CDR3 protein. The table records hundreds of thousands of distinct CDR3 sequences, roughly 30% of them present only once. Specimen: PBMCs. The receptors shown here come from a woman between 18 and 50 years old in good health. The CDR3 runs from the conserved cysteine through the conserved F or W. The order of the fields is V gene, D gene, J gene, clone size, CDR3 protein, CDR3 DNA. A D gene is named only where the DNA matches it firmly. Size is stated for part of the rows, as once, few or many counts, or as a class when the clone is expanded.

V: TRBV29-1
D: -
J: TRBJ2-5
size: many
CDR3: CSVRIKETQYF
DNA: TGCAGCGTACGTATAAAAGAGACCCAGTACTTC

V: TRBV6-2/TRBV6-3
D: TRBD1
J: TRBJ1-1
size: few
CDR3: CASSWGRQGSEAFF
DNA: TGTGCCAGCAGCTGGGGCCGACAGGGGAGTGAAGCTTTCTTT

V: TRBV20-1
D: TRBD2
J: TRBJ2-1
size: few
CDR3: CSARTSAYNEQFF
DNA: TGCAGTGCACGGACTAGCGCCTACAATGAGCAGTTCTTC

V: TRBV12-3/TRBV12-4
D: -
J: TRBJ2-3
size: many
CDR3: CASSLAHKTWQYF
DNA: TGTGCCAGCAGTTTAGCCCATAAAACTTGGCAGTATTTT

V: TRBV11-2
D: -
J: TRBJ1-1
size: -
CDR3: CARSLGQNTEAFF
DNA: TGTGCCCGCAGCTTAGGACAGAACACTGAAGCTTTCTTT

V: TRBV7-8
D: -
J: TRBJ2-3
size: few
CDR3: CASSLTEDTQYF
DNA: TGTGCCAGCAGCTTAACCGAAGATACGCAGTATTTT

V: TRBV29-1
D: -
J: TRBJ2-1
size: -
CDR3: CSSALDSNEQFF
DNA: TGCAGCTCGGCCCTCGACAGCAATGAGCAGTTCTTC

V: TRBV5-5
D: TRBD1
J: TRBJ2-5
size: -
CDR3: CASSLMDRWETQYF
DNA: TGTGCCAGCAGCCTCATGGACAGGTGGGAGACCCAGTACTTC

V: TRBV2
D: -
J: TRBJ1-2
size: -
CDR3: CASKKTDAANYGYTF
DNA: TGTGCCAGCAAGAAAACCGATGCAGCTAACTATGGCTACACCTTC

V: TRBV29-1
D: -
J: TRBJ2-7
size: few
CDR3: CSVAWPSDSHYEQYF
DNA: TGCAGCGTTGCATGGCCTTCGGACAGTCACTACGAGCAGTACTTC

V: TRBV12-3/TRBV12-4
D: -
J: TRBJ1-1
size: -
CDR3: CASSFDGGTAEAFF
DNA: TGTGCCAGCAGTTTCGACGGTGGAACGGCTGAAGCTTTCTTT